The text below deals with one TCR beta chain. No antigen is known for it. V was clipped by 0 bases and J by 0 bases, with 10 bases between them. The CDR3 contains 16 residues. Germline CDR1 SGHRS, CDR2 YFSETQ. Blood CD4+ CD25-low CD127-high conventional T cells supplied the genomic DNA template. The data originate from a study of regulatory and conventional T cells in RAG deficiency. Study-level results: In Omenn syndrome, Treg and Tconv repertoires overlapped >75%. Compared with controls, unique Treg TCR beta sequences dropped approximately 100-fold in Omenn syndrome and CID/AS. Sorted Omenn CD25-high CD127-low cells may not be bona fide Tregs.

TCRdb's copy holds only in-frame clones and misses some; the assay was immunoSEQ multiplex PCR. Of 20,000 to 25,000 clones in the sample, 95% to 96% were seen once. These data were likewise used in another study, on regulatory T cells. From that report: Amplification used 52 TRBV primers and 13 TRBJ primers.

This rearrangement joins TRBV5-1 to TRBJ1-3; D is uncertain. This clonotype originated in a human donor in good health. The source material was CD25- CD4+ T cells sorted from blood. In DNA, the CDR3 is TGCGCCAGCAGCTTGGAAGCGGCGAGCTCTGGAAACACCATATATTTT. Amino acid sequence: CASSLEAASSGNTIYF.